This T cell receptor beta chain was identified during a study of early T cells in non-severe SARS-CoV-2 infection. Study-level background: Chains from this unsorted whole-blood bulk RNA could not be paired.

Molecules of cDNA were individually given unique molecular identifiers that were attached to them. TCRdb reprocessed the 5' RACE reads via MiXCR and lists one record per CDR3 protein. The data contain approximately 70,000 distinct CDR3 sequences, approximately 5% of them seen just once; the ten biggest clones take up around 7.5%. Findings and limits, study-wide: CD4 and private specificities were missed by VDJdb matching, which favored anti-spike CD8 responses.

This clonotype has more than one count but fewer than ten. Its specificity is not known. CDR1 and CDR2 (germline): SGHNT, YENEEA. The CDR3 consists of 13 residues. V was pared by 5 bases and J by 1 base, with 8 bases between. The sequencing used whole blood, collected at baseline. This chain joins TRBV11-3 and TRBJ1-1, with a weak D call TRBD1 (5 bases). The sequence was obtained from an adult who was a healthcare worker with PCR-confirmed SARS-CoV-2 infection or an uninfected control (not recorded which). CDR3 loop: CASSRGQNTEAFF. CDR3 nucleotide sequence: TGTGCCAGCAGCCGCGGACAGAACACTGAAGCTTTCTTT.